This entry is about one TCR beta chain. The antigen is unknown. Measured with immunoSEQ multiplex PCR; TCRdb has only the in-frame clones, and not every one. The sample gives approximately 28,000 clones, roughly nine tenths of which show up once; 22% is in the top ten. The CDR3 length is 15 residues. Germline assignment: CDR1 MNHEY and CDR2 SMNVEV (reference sequence). Deletions cut 2 bases from V and 3 bases from J, with 14 bases between. Over chemoradiotherapy, repertoires were sampled more than once. This sample was included in a study of chemoradiotherapy in HPV16-positive cancers. Study at large: Candidate HPV-specific clones and shared TCR motifs came from a couple of HPV16-positive patients.

General observations from the study: Only a couple of HPV16-positive patients supplied the functional HPV-specificity definition. Non-HPV-specific T cells did not expand in tumors during treatment, whereas candidate HPV-specific clones and E7-related motifs did.

The receptor was isolated from a human donor with HPV-associated anogenital cancer. The gene calls are TRBV27 and TRBJ2-7; D is possibly TRBD2 (5 bases). Sequencing used blood, obtained from a patient who underwent chemoradiotherapy. CDR3 region: CASSLHGVRLYEQYF. DNA for the CDR3: TGTGCCAGCAGTTTACACGGGGTCAGGCTCTACGAGCAGTACTTC.